One and the same sample provided the 28 T cell receptor beta chains below, sequenced in a study of neurological immune-mediated disorders (dated by TCRdb to the late 2010s). The protocol used for the library was 5' RACE. Sequencing was performed on an Illumina HiSeq 2500. Using fastp at Q25 and MiXCR, TCRdb reprocessed the public reads and kept productive beta chains. Merged by CDR3 protein, the rows form single entries marked with the most common genes and DNA. In all, the sample holds fewer than 85,000 distinct CDR3 sequences, and under 20% of those were seen once. Over 15% of the sample is taken by the ten largest. Sequencing used PBMCs. The receptors originated from a middle-aged woman in good health.

At least ten counts were recorded for this clonotype. The chain carries TRBV4-2 and TRBJ2-7; D may be TRBD1 (6 bases). Germline values: CDR1 LGHNA, CDR2 YNFKEQ. The CDR3 contains 15 residues. V was pared by 5 bases and J by 1 base, with 15 bases between. The CDR3 DNA reads TGTGCCAGCAGCTTCCGACAGGCTGCGTCCTACGAGCAGTACTTC. It specifies CASSFRQAASYEQYF.

In this sample, this clonotype turned up many times. A read error may account for a junction end that differs from germline. The chain employs TRBV7-2 and TRBJ2-1; D is undetermined. This CDR3 comprises 12 residues. Per the germline V gene, CDR1 is SGHTA and CDR2 is FQGNSA. The CDR3 protein is CASSLGFNEQFF. In nucleotides, the CDR3 is TGTGCCAGCAGCTTGGGGTTCAATGAGCAATTCTTC.

The chain couples TRBV12-3 or TRBV12-4 to TRBJ2-7; maybe TRBD1 (6 bases). Trimming took 3 bases from V and 0 from J, leaving 9 bases between them. The CDR3 extends over 14 amino acids. The CDR3 reads CASSLGASSYEQYF. The CDR3 DNA reads as TGTGCCAGCAGTTTGGGGGCCAGCTCCTACGAGCAGTACTTC.

Only a few counts were recorded for this clonotype. The chain is built from TRBV6-2 or TRBV6-3 and TRBJ2-4, with TRBD1 identical over 7 bases. The V segment lost 6 bases and the J segment 13 bases; nucleotides outside the gene matches: 15. The CDR3 covers 14 residues. CDR1 is MNHEY and CDR2 is SVGEGT in the germline V gene. The CDR3 DNA reads TGTGCCAGCAGAGCGACAGGGATTCCCGCATTACAGTACTTC. Its protein product is CASRATGIPALQYF.

This clonotype was counted ten times or more. CDR3 protein: CASSEGLAQFF. In nucleotides, the CDR3 is TGTGCCAGCAGCGAGGGACTAGCACAGTTCTTC. V usage is TRBV2 and J usage is TRBJ2-1; the match to TRBD2 covers 9 bases. CDR1 and CDR2 from the germline V gene are SNHLY and FYNNEI. The CDR3 consists of 11 residues. V was clipped by 6 bases and J by 13 bases; unmatched bases: 4.

As to this clonotype: The conserved closing phenylalanine or tryptophan is absent in this CDR3, likely reflecting a read error. CDR3 amino acids: CASSQVTGEDYGYTS. CDR3 bases: TGTGCCAGCAGCCAAGTAACGGGGGAAGACTATGGCTACACCTCC. V gene TRBV3-1 combines with J gene TRBJ1-2, with D perhaps TRBD1 (5 bases). Trimming shortened V by 1 base and J by 3 bases, and 12 bases separated the two germline ends. The CDR3 spans 15 residues. CDR1 is LGHDT, CDR2 YNNKEL, per germline (reference sequence).

This clonotype was counted many times. The gene calls are TRBV20-1 and TRBJ2-1, with D unresolved. Looked up from germline, CDR1 is DFQATT and CDR2 is SNEGSKA (reference sequence). Trimming left V 8 bases short and J 2 bases short, with 16 bases between. This CDR3 region has 14 residues. The CDR3 nucleotides read TGCAGTCTCCCCCATTCCTTGGCCTACAATGAGCAGTTCTTC. Residues: CSLPHSLAYNEQFF.

This chain links TRBV7-3 with TRBJ1-1; no clear D gene. The length of the CDR3 is 16 residues. Trimming shortened V by 5 bases and J by 10 bases, and 26 bases separated the two germline ends. Germline V lookup: CDR1 SGHTA, CDR2 FQGTGA. The CDR3 bases are TGTGCCAGCAGCCTCAATCGTTGGGGTCGACTGATGGGAGCTTTCTTT. This encodes CASSLNRWGRLMGAFF.

In this sample, this clonotype turned up many times. The chain recombines TRBV24-1 with TRBJ2-3, with 7 bases matching TRBD2. Trimming cost V 10 bases and J 4 bases; bases outside gene matches: 10. The CDR3 runs 14 residues. Germline V CDR1 and CDR2: KGHDR, SFDVKD. CDR3 in DNA: TGTGCCACGAAAAGCGGGGAAGACGCAGATACGCAGTATTTT. This translates into CATKSGEDADTQYF.

In its sample, this clonotype was seen many times. The chain recombines TRBV20-1 with TRBJ2-5; 9 positions match TRBD2. The CDR3 consists of 13 residues. CDR1 and CDR2 (germline): DFQATT, SNEGSKA (reference sequence). Trimming at V came to 8 bases and at J to 5 bases, leaving 9 bases not matched to a gene. CDR3 sequence (DNA): TGCAGTCGCGGGGGGGCCAGATTGGAGACCCAGTACTTC. It codes for CSRGGARLETQYF.

This clonotype was recorded at least ten times. The V gene is TRBV7-2, the J gene TRBJ1-1, with D possibly matching TRBD1 (6 bases). Trimming took 10 bases from V and 7 from J, leaving 28 bases between them. CDR1 is SGHTA, CDR2 FQGNSA, per germline. This CDR3 region has 16 residues. CDR3 protein: CATRQGGGRVQNEAFF. For the CDR3, the DNA is TGTGCCACAAGACAAGGGGGGGGCAGAGTTCAGAATGAAGCTTTCTTT.

This clonotype was counted only a few times. J is TRBJ2-2 and V is TRBV5-1; TRBD1 matches at 11 bases. The CDR3 totals 17 residues. Germline-derived CDR1 and CDR2 are SGHRS and YFSETQ. Germline trimming cut 4 bases from V and 0 bases from J; bases unmatched to any gene: 5. In nucleotides, the CDR3 is TGCGCCAGCAGCCCCGGACAGGGGGCCGCGAACACCGGGGAGCTGTTTTTT. Its translation is CASSPGQGAANTGELFF.

This clonotype was detected ten times or more. The rearrangement links TRBV2 to TRBJ1-4; D gene uncertain. V lost 1 base to trimming and J lost 4 bases, with 7 bases between them. Per the germline V gene, CDR1 is SNHLY and CDR2 is FYNNEI. The CDR3 sequence is 14 residues long. CDR3 DNA: TGTGCCAGCAGTGAAGGGCAGATTAATGAAAAACTGTTTTTT. It specifies CASSEGQINEKLFF. Drawing the rest from reference TRBV2 and TRBJ1-4, the complete variable domain is EPEVTQTPSHQVTQMGQEVILRCVPISNHLYFYWYRQILGQKVEFLVSFYNNEISEKSEIFDDQFSVERPDGSNFTLKIRSTKLEDSAMYFCASSEGQINEKLFFGSGTQLSVL.

V is TRBV27 and J is TRBJ2-7; a possible D gene is TRBD2 (5 bases). Germline loops: CDR1 MNHEY, CDR2 SMNVEV (reference sequence). CDR3 length: 15 residues. V lost 5 bases, J lost 2 bases, and 16 bases lay in between. CDR3 sequence (DNA): TGTGCCAGCAGTCCAGTTGGGAGTCCGGCCTACGAGCAGTACTTC. It yields the protein CASSPVGSPAYEQYF.

V gene TRBV12-3 or TRBV12-4 combines with J gene TRBJ2-7; 10 bases align to TRBD2. V was pared by 10 bases and J by 3 bases, with 12 bases of the junction left unmatched. The CDR3 totals 15 residues. The CDR3 DNA sequence: TGTGCCACCTTCCCTACTAGCGGGGAGGTCTACGAGCAGTACTTC. Its protein product is CATFPTSGEVYEQYF.

The chain joins TRBV12-3 or TRBV12-4 to TRBJ1-3; TRBD1 might be the D (5 bases). The CDR3 runs to 17 residues. V lost 5 bases to trimming and J lost 0 bases, with 17 bases between them. CDR3 coding DNA: TGTGCCAGCAGTCTCGCGGGACGCACCCGCTCTGGAAACACCATATATTTT. Protein product: CASSLAGRTRSGNTIYF.

This clonotype was picked up many times. The chain joins TRBV12-3 or TRBV12-4 to TRBJ1-5, with 7 positions matching TRBD1. After removal of 9 bases from V and 4 bases from J, the junction contained 12 bases not matched to a gene. The CDR3 sequence is 15 residues long. DNA for the CDR3: TGTGCCAGTAAGGACGGGACAGCGCCGAATCAGCCCCAGCATTTT. Protein product: CASKDGTAPNQPQHF.

This clonotype was counted many times. The rearrangement links TRBV20-1 to TRBJ1-3; D gene unclear. This CDR3 comprises 14 residues. V lost 0 bases to trimming and J lost 0 bases, with 6 bases between them. The germline gives CDR1 DFQATT, CDR2 SNEGSKA (reference sequence). CDR3 sequence (DNA): TGCAGTGCTAGAGACATTCGCTCTGGAAACACCATATATTTT. This translates into CSARDIRSGNTIYF.

The rearrangement links TRBV6-2 or TRBV6-3 to TRBJ1-6; no clear D gene. With 6 bases removed from V and 6 bases from J, the gap between germline ends came to 15 bases. This CDR3 is 15 amino acids long. Germline assignment: CDR1 MNHEY and CDR2 SVGEGT. The CDR3: CASRKADPPNSPLHF. Written as DNA, the CDR3 is TGTGCCAGCAGAAAAGCCGACCCTCCTAATTCACCCCTCCACTTT.

The chain is built from TRBV12-5 and TRBJ2-2, with 8 positions matching TRBD1. This CDR3 is 17 amino acids long. V lost 1 base, J lost 4 bases, and 8 bases stayed unmatched. Germline assignment: CDR1 LGHNT and CDR2 FRNRAP. The CDR3, as DNA: TGTGCTAGTGGTTTGGATCCGGACAGGGTATTCACCGGGGAGCTGTTTTTT. Its protein is CASGLDPDRVFTGELFF.

This clonotype was detected many times. V gene TRBV7-9 combines with J gene TRBJ2-7; 8 nucleotides line up with TRBD1. V shed 5 bases, J shed 0 bases, and the junction held 9 bases outside the gene matches. The CDR3 consists of 16 residues. CDR1 is SEHNR and CDR2 is FQNEAQ in the germline V gene (reference sequence). CDR3 coding DNA: TGTGCCAGCAGCATCTGGGACAGGTTTTCCTCCTACGAGCAGTACTTC. It specifies CASSIWDRFSSYEQYF. The complete variable domain, with remaining parts taken from reference TRBV7-9 and TRBJ2-7, reads DTGVSQNPRHKITKRGQNVTFRCDPISEHNRLYWYRQTLGQGPEFLTYFQNEAQLEKSRLLSDRFSAERPKGSFSTLEIQRTEQGDSAMYLCASSIWDRFSSYEQYFGPGTRLTVT.

In this sample, this clonotype turned up many times. The chain recombines TRBV30 with TRBJ2-1; D perhaps matches TRBD2 (6 bases). This CDR3 is 14 amino acids long. The germline CDR1 and CDR2 sequences are GTSNPN and SVGIG (reference sequence). Trimming shortened V by 2 bases and J by 5 bases, and 13 bases separated the two germline ends. Here the CDR3 DNA reads TGTGCCTGGAGTCCGGGGATAGCGGACAATGAGCAGTTCTTC. Encoded protein: CAWSPGIADNEQFF.

This clonotype has at least ten counts. This chain links TRBV7-2 with TRBJ1-5; tentative D call: TRBD1 (6 bases). The CDR3 covers 14 residues. Germline V gene lookup returns CDR1 SGHTA and CDR2 FQGNSA. V was trimmed by 5 bases and J by 2 bases, leaving 10 bases between them. CDR3 in amino acids: CASSRGDGNQPQHF. The CDR3 nucleotides are TGTGCCAGCAGCAGGGGGGACGGCAATCAGCCCCAGCATTTT.

This clonotype was picked up many times. The gene calls are TRBV28 and TRBJ2-1; 10 nucleotides align to TRBD2. This CDR3 spans 12 amino acids. The V and J ends lost 7 bases and 10 bases, in that order; junction bases with no gene match: 4. Germline CDR1 MDHEN, CDR2 SYDVKM. Here the CDR3 reads CASMVAGGEQFF. Written as DNA, the CDR3 is TGTGCCAGCATGGTAGCGGGGGGCGAGCAGTTCTTC.

This clonotype was detected many times. In nucleotides, the CDR3 is TGTGCCACCGGACTAGCGGTCACAGATACGCAGTATTTT. It yields the protein CATGLAVTDTQYF. The gene calls are TRBV28 and TRBJ2-3; TRBD2 matches 10 bases. Germline-derived CDR1 and CDR2 are MDHEN and SYDVKM. There are 13 residues in the CDR3. V was pared by 10 bases and J by 2 bases, with 3 bases of the junction left unmatched. Based on the CDR3 plus reference TRBV28 and TRBJ2-3, the full variable domain is DVKVTQSSRYLVKRTGEKVFLECVQDMDHENMFWYRQDPGLGLRLIYFSYDVKMKEKGDIPEGYSVSREKKERFSLILESASTNQTSMYLCATGLAVTDTQYFGPGTRLTVL.

The J gene is TRBJ2-2, the V gene TRBV10-1, with TRBD2 identical over 7 bases. CDR1 and CDR2 (germline): WNHNN, SYGVQD (reference sequence). Trimming at V came to 5 bases and at J to 0 bases, leaving 3 bases not matched to a gene. There are 15 residues in the CDR3. Here the CDR3 DNA reads TGCGCCAGCAGTTCGGGGGGACCGAACACCGGGGAGCTGTTTTTT. Amino acid sequence: CASSSGGPNTGELFF.

Only a few counts were recorded for this clonotype. The chain is built from TRBV6-6 and TRBJ2-1; TRBD2 aligns across 8 bases. The trim removed 4 bases at V and 9 bases at J, leaving 17 bases unmatched. Per the germline V gene, CDR1 is MNHNY and CDR2 is SVGAGI (reference sequence). The CDR3 extends over 17 amino acids. In DNA form, the CDR3 reads TGTGCCAGCAGTTCCTTGGAAAGCGGGGGCCAGATCGGTGAGCAGTTCTTC. The encoded protein is CASSSLESGGQIGEQFF.

At least ten counts were recorded for this clonotype. This chain uses TRBV2 with TRBJ1-1; possibly TRBD1 for D (5 bases). The CDR3 extends over 15 amino acids. V was pared by 6 bases and J by 10 bases, with 24 bases between. The germline gives CDR1 SNHLY, CDR2 FYNNEI. The CDR3 loop reads CASRTFAGDQSVAFF. In DNA, the CDR3 is TGTGCCAGCAGAACCTTCGCGGGGGACCAGTCTGTAGCTTTCTTT.